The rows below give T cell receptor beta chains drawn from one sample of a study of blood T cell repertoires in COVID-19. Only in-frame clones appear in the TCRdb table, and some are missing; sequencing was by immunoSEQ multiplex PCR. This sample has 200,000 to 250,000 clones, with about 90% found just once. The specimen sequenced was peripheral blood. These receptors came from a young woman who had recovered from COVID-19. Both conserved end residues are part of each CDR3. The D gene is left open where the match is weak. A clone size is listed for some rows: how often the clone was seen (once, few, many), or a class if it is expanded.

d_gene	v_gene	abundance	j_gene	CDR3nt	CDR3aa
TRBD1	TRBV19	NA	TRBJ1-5	TGTGCCAGTAGCCTACGCGGGACAGGGTCGGGGAGCAATCAGCCCCAGCATTTT	CASSLRGTGSGSNQPQHF
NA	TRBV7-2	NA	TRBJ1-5	TGTGCCAGCAGCTTGCAGACAGATCAGCCCCAGCATTTT	CASSLQTDQPQHF
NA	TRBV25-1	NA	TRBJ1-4	TGTGCCAGCAGTGGGTTACAGGGTAATGAAAAACTGTTTTTT	CASSGLQGNEKLFF
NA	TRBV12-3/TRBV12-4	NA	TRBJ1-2	TGTGCCAGCAGCACAGGCGCCTATGGCTACACCTTC	CASSTGAYGYTF
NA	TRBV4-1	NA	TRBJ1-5	TGCGCCAGCAGCTACTCCCCCAGGGGCAGGGGAAGCAATCAGCCCCAGCATTTT	CASSYSPRGRGSNQPQHF
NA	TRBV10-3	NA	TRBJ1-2	TGTGCCATCAGTGGCAGTGCTAACTATGGCTACACCTTC	CAISGSANYGYTF
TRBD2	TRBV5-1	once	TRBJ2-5	TGCGCCAGCAGCTTGCAGGCTAGCGGGAAAGAAGAGACCCAGTACTTC	CASSLQASGKEETQYF
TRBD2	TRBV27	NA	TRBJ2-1	TGTGCCAGCAGTTTATCGACGGGACTAGCGGGGGAGCAGTTCTTC	CASSLSTGLAGEQFF
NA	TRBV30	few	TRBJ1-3	TGTGCCTGGAGTCCATCGCTAACAGGGTACGGAAACACCATATATTTT	CAWSPSLTGYGNTIYF
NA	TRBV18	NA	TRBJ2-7	TGTGCCAGCTCACCTAATCAGGGTCACGAGCAGTACTTC	CASSPNQGHEQYF
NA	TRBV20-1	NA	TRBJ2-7	TGCAGTGCCTCTATAGTCTACGAGCAGTACTTC	CSASIVYEQYF
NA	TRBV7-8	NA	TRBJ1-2	TGTGCCAGCAGCTTAACCAGAGGACTCTATGGCTACACCTTC	CASSLTRGLYGYTF
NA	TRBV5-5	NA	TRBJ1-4	TGTGCCAGCAGGATGGACAACGCTGCAACTAATGAAAAACTGTTTTTT	CASRMDNAATNEKLFF
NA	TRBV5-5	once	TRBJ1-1	TGTGCCAGCAGCTTGGCAGTGGACAGCTACATGAACACTGAAGCTTTCTTT	CASSLAVDSYMNTEAFF
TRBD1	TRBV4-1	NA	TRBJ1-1	TGCGCCAGCAGCCCGGGACAGGCAATGAACACTGAAGCTTTCTTT	CASSPGQAMNTEAFF
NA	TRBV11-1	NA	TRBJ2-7	TGTGCCAGCAGCCCCAGGACAGTCTCCTACGAGCAGTACTTC	CASSPRTVSYEQYF
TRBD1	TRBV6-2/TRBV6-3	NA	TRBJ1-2	TGTGCCAGCAGTTATTACCAGGGGGCCGCTGGCTACACCTTC	CASSYYQGAAGYTF
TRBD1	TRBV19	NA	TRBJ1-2	TGTGCCAGTAGTGTACCGGACAGGGTAAAAAATGGCTACACCTTC	CASSVPDRVKNGYTF
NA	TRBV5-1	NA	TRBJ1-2	TGCGCCAGCAGCTTGAAGCCCGGAGGGCAGGCCCTTAACTATGGCTACACCTTC	CASSLKPGGQALNYGYTF
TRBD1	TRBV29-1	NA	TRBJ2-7	TGCAGCGTGGGACAGGGGTCCTACGAGCAGTACTTC	CSVGQGSYEQYF